This T cell receptor (beta chain) was sequenced for a study of cytomegalovirus exposure and HLA in healthy donors. A note on this clone: What it binds is unknown.

With 60 Vbeta and 13 Jbeta primers, the PCR was carried out. Sequencing was performed with immunoSEQ multiplex PCR; in TCRdb, only in-frame clones are kept and a portion is missing. The table lists under 200,000 clones, around 77% of them singletons. Broader study findings: Later, an analysis found that common viral pathogens appeared to be linked with several of the most significant clusters. In a later analysis, at a false discovery rate of 0.05, over 15,000 TCR beta sequences were associated with HLA alleles. Relative to the approximately 700-donor mean, N-insertions were reportedly fewer in an Asian-associated ancestry cluster in a later analysis.

The CDR3 consists of 15 residues. V lost 4 bases, J lost 0 bases, and 7 bases stayed unmatched. The germline V gene encodes CDR1 SGHRS and CDR2 YFSETQ. The chain employs TRBV5-1 and TRBJ2-7; 7 bases map to TRBD1. Sequenced: PBMCs. This TCR was recovered from a man aged 55-75 years in good health and CMV-seronegative. Written as DNA, the CDR3 is TGCGCCAGCAGCCCGGGGACAGCTAGCTCCTACGAGCAGTACTTC. Its translation is CASSPGTASSYEQYF.